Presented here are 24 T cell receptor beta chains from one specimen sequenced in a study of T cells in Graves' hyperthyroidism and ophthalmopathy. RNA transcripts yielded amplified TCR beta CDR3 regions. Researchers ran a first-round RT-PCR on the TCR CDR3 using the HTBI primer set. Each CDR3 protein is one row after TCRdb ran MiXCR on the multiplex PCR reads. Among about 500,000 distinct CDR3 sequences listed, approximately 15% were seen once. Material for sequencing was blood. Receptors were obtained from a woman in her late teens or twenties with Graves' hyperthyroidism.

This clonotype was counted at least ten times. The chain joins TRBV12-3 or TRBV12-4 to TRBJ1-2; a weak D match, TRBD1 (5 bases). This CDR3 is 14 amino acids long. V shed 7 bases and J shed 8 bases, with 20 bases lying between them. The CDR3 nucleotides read TGTGCCAGCAAAACTGGGACCGCGCCGGGAGGCTACACCTTC. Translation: CASKTGTAPGGYTF.

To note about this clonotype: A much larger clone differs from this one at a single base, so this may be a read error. CDR3 coding DNA: TGTGCCAGCAGCTTAGACGGGAGCTCCTATAATTCACCCCTCCGCTTT. This gives the protein CASSLDGSSYNSPLRF. V gene TRBV7-2 combines with J gene TRBJ1-6; D is ambiguous. The CDR3 runs to 16 residues. The germline gives CDR1 SGHTA, CDR2 FQGNSA.

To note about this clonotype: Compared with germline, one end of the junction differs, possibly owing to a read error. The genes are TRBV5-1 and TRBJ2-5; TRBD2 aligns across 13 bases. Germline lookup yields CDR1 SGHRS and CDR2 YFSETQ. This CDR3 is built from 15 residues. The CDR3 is CASRLTGLAGVTSNF. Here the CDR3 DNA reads TGCGCCAGCAGACTAACTGGACTAGCGGGGGTGACTTCAAACTTC.

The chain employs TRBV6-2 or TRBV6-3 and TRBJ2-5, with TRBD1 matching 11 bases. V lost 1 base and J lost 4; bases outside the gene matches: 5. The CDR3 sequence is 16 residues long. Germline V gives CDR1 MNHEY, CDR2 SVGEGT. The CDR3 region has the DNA TGTGCCAGCAGTTACTGGACAGGGGGCGCCGCAGAGACCCAGTACTTC. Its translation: CASSYWTGGAAETQYF.

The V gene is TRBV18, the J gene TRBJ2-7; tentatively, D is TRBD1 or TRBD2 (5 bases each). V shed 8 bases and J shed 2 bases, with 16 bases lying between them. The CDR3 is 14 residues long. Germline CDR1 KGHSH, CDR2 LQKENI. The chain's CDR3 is CASAARDGAYEQYF. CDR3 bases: TGTGCCAGCGCTGCCAGGGACGGTGCCTACGAGCAGTACTTC.

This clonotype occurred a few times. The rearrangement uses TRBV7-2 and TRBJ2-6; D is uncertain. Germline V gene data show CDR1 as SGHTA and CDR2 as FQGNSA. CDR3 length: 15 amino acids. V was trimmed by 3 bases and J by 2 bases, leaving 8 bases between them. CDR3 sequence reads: CASSLSVAGANVLTF. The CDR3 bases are TGTGCCAGCAGCTTGAGCGTCGCTGGGGCCAACGTCCTGACTTTC.

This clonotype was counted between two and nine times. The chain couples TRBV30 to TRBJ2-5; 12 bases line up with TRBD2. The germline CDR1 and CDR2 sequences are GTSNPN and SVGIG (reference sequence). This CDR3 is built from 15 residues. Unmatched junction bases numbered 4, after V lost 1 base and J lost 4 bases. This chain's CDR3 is CAWSGGLAGRETQYF. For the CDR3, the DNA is TGTGCCTGGAGTGGCGGACTAGCGGGAAGAGAGACCCAGTACTTC.

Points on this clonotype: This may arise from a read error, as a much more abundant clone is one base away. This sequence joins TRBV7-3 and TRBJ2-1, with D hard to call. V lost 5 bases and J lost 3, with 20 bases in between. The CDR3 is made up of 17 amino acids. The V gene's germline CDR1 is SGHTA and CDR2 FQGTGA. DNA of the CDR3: TGTGCCAGCAGCCAAGAGTCCCGGGTTAGGATCTACAATGAGCAGTTCTTC. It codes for CASSQESRVRIYNEQFF.

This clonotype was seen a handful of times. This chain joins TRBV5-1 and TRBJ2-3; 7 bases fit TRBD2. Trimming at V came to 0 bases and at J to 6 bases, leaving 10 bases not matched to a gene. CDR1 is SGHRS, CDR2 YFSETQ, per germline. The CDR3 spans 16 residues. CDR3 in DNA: TGCGCCAGCAGCTTGGAAGCGGGGAGGGTATCGGATACGCAGTATTTT. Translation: CASSLEAGRVSDTQYF.

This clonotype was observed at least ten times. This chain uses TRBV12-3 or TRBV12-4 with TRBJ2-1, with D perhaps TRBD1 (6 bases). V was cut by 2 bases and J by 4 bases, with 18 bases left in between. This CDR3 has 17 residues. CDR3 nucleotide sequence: TGTGCCAGCAGTTTAAGCGGACAGCCGACAGGTTACAATGAGCAGTTCTTC. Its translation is CASSLSGQPTGYNEQFF.

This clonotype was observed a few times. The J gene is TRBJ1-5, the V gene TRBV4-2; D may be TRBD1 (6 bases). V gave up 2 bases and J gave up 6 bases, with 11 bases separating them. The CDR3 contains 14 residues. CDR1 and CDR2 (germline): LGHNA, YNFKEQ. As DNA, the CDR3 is TGTGCCAGCAGCCAATTTAAAGGGGGTCAGCCCCAGCATTTT. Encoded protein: CASSQFKGGQPQHF.

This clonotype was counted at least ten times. CDR3 in DNA: TGCAGTGCTAGAGGGCCTTCGAACTACGAGCAGTACTTC. Its protein is CSARGPSNYEQYF. The chain combines TRBV20-1 with TRBJ2-7, with D unresolved. Looked up from germline, CDR1 is DFQATT and CDR2 is SNEGSKA (reference sequence). With 1 base removed from V and 3 bases from J, the gap between germline ends came to 10 bases. There are 13 residues in the CDR3.

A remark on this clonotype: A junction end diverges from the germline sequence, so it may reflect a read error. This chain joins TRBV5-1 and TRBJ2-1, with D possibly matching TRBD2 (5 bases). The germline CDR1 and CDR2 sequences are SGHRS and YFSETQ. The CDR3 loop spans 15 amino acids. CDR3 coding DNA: TGCGCCAGCAGCTTGGGAGGGCCCTCCTGCAATGAGCAGTTCTTC. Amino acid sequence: CASSLGGPSCNEQFF.

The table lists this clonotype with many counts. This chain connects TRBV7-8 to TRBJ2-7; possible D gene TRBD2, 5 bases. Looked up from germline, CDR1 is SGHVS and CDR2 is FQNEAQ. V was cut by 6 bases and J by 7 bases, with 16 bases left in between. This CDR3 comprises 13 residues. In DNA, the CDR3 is TGTGCCAGCAGATATCCAACCTCGGGGGAGCAGTACTTC. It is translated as CASRYPTSGEQYF.

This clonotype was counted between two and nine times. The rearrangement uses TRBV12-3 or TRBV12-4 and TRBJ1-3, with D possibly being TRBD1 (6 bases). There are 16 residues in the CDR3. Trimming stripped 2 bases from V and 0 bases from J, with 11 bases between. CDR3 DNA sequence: TGTGCCAGCAGTTTACGGACAGCTATCTCTGGAAACACCATATATTTT. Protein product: CASSLRTAISGNTIYF.

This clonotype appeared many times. CDR3 sequence reads: CASSEGTGRGETQYF. The DNA for the CDR3 is TGTGCCAGCAGTGAAGGGACAGGGAGAGGAGAGACCCAGTACTTC. The rearrangement links TRBV2 to TRBJ2-5; 8 nucleotides match TRBD1. This CDR3 spans 15 amino acids. From germline, CDR1 is SNHLY and CDR2 FYNNEI. V trimming: 1 base; J trimming: 4 bases; junction bases outside the gene matches: 5. Full variable domain (remainder filled in from reference TRBV2 and TRBJ2-5): EPEVTQTPSHQVTQMGQEVILRCVPISNHLYFYWYRQILGQKVEFLVSFYNNEISEKSEIFDDQFSVERPDGSNFTLKIRSTKLEDSAMYFCASSEGTGRGETQYFGPGTRLLVL.

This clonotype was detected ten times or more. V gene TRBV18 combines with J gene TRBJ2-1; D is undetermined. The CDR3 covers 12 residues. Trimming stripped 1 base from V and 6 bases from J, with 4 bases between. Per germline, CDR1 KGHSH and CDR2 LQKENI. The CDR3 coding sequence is TGTGCCAGCTCACCACAGGGCAATGAGCAGTTCTTC. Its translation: CASSPQGNEQFF.

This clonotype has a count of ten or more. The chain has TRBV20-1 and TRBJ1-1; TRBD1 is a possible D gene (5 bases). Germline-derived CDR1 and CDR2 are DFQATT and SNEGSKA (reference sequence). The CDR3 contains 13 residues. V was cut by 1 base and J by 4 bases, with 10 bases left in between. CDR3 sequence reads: CSARVKGTTEAFF. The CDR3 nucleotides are TGCAGTGCTAGAGTAAAGGGGACCACTGAAGCTTTCTTT.

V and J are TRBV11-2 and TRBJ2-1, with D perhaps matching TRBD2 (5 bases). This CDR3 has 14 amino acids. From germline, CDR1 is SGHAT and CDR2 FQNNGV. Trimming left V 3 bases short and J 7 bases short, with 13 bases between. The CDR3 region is CASSFAGSWNEQFF. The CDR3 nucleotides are TGTGCCAGCAGCTTTGCGGGTTCGTGGAATGAGCAGTTCTTC.

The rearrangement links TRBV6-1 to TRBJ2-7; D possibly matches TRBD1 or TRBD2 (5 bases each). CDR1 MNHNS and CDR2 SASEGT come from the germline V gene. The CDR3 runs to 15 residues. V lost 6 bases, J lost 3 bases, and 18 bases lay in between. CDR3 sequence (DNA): TGTGCCAGCAGCGTCCGGGACCAAAGTATCTACGAGCAGTACTTC. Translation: CASSVRDQSIYEQYF.

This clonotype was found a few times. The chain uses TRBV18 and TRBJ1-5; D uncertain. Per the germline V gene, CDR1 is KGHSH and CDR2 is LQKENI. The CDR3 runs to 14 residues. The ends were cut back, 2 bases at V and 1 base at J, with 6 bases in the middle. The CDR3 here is CASSPWGSNQPQHF. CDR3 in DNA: TGTGCCAGCTCACCATGGGGAAGCAATCAGCCCCAGCATTTT.

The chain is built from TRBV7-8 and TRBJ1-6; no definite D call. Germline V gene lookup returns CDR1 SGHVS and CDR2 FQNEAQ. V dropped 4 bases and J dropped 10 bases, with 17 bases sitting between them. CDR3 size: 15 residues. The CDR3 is CASSSPRVPGSPLHF. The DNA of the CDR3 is TGTGCCAGCAGCTCACCGCGGGTCCCAGGATCACCCCTCCACTTT.

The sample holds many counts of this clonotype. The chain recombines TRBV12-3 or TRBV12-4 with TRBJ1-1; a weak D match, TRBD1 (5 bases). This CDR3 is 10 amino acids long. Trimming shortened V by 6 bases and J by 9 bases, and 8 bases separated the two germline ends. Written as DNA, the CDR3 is TGTGCCAGCAGGGGGACTCAAGCTTTCTTT. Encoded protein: CASRGTQAFF.

The CDR3 here is CASSYDAGGLPYGYTF. Written as DNA, the CDR3 is TGTGCCAGCAGTTACGATGCAGGGGGCCTCCCTTATGGCTACACCTTC. The rearrangement joins TRBV6-5 to TRBJ1-2, with 8 bases lining up with TRBD1. CDR1 is MNHEY, CDR2 SVGAGI, per germline. The CDR3 totals 16 residues. The trim removed 2 bases at V and 5 bases at J, leaving 10 bases unmatched.